The source of this T cell receptor (beta chain) is a study of cytomegalovirus exposure and HLA in healthy donors (dated by TCRdb to about 2017). Context from the whole study: An earlier analysis of some 600 of the donors reported around 280 Gb of sequence data and 95 million to 140 million unique TCR beta sequences obtained from around 180 million T cells. An early release covering over 500 HLA-typed donors comprised about 310 gigabases of sequencing data and roughly 85 million unique TCR sequences. Among the roughly 390 genotyped donors, 75% to 90% belonged to the genetic ancestry cluster associated with self-reported Caucasian donors. The aim of the study was to test whether cataloging public T cell receptors could identify signatures of past pathogen exposure. The study profiled the T cell repertoires of under 700 subjects by immunosequencing and related them to cytomegalovirus serostatus. Besides the first cohort of 666 subjects, a separate validation cohort made up of roughly 130 different subjects was used. To predict cytomegalovirus infection status, the study brought together high-throughput TCR immunosequencing, statistical association of individual TCRs with disease status, and machine learning. A later analysis re-examined previously published TCR beta repertoires from roughly 650 donors and added high-resolution HLA genotyping to investigate patterns of TCR occurrence. Rather than using new phenotypic data, the later analysis identified candidate immune exposures from TCR beta sequences and from how often those sequences occurred across donors. In an earlier analysis of a few hundred of the donors, high-throughput TCR beta sequencing was used to judge whether each TCR beta V gene segment behaved as functional or pseudogenic. Donor age, sex, ethnicity and CMV serostatus were compiled together with the repertoire data. Genome-wide SNP genotypes for about three fifths of the roughly 670 donors were used in a later genetic analysis, which treated that subset as a discovery cohort. All discovery cohort repertoires had been generated on a single sequencing platform. HLA typing included class I and class II loci at four-digit resolution. Typing coverage differed by locus: A, B, C, DRB1 and DQB1 were typed in about 620-640 donors, DQA1 in about 500, DPA1 in 600 to 610, and DPB1 in 400 to 490. Four or five DR-DQ haplotypes were handled as single units for association and clustering because linkage in the cohort was strong. Among under 450 genotyped donors of the cohort, an average of about 240,000 unique TCR beta nucleotide sequences were sequenced per donor, around 20% of them non-productive. General findings and caveats noted by the study authors: In a later genetic analysis, a missense DCLRE1C variant was associated with V-gene and J-gene trimming of TCR beta chains, and the association was replicated in an independent cohort. According to the authors, the approach could potentially be generalized to other disease states and immunological phenotypes. Most TCR sequences were seen in very few donors, while some public TCRs were found in many individuals. Assigning TCR associations to individual alleles was difficult when HLA alleles, especially DR and DQ, strongly co-occurred. Linkage disequilibrium might explain the correlated functional status among segregating V segments, but an unknown experimental factor could not be ruled out. The 87-base-pair reads could not distinguish some IMGT-functional V segments, including TRBV6-2 and TRBV6-3, so those segments were excluded. Specific HLA alleles were associated with around 18,000 TCR beta sequences at a false discovery rate of 0.05 in a later analysis. In a later analysis, HLA-associated TCR beta chains showed more clonal expansion and lower generation probabilities than non-associated chains that were equally common. The presence/absence analyses assumed that sequencing depth was roughly uniform across donors, and that assumption may not be true. In a later analysis, most CMV-associated TCR beta chains were found to appear HLA-restricted, with HLA associations seemingly driven largely by CMV exposure. In vitro tests confirmed that three of the cytomegalovirus-associated TCR beta chains recognize cytomegalovirus antigens. A later genetic analysis reported fewer N-insertions in productive TCRs among donors in an Asian-associated ancestry cluster than the roughly 690-donor mean. A cluster of highly shared sequence variants was judged likely to be a technical artifact of the sequencing pipeline. Because counts were too low, around 18 rarely observed V segments, including chromosome 9 orphons, were left out of the earlier analysis of about 500 of the donors. In a later analysis, the rate of TCR association differed among HLA loci, with DRB1 alleles having the most associated TCRs and HLA-C alleles having the fewest. A further reported finding was that TCR beta sequences accurately predicted the HLA-A and HLA-B alleles for most subjects in the first cohort. The classifier was reported to diagnose cytomegalovirus status with high specificity and sensitivity in both the original and validation cohorts. In this cohort, only TCR beta chains were sequenced, and detectable features were limited by the absence of alpha or paired-chain data. A total of 150 or so TCR beta chains were listed by the study as associated with cytomegalovirus. HLA typing was unavailable for some donors at each locus, so association tests used only the typed subset. In an earlier analysis of fewer than 700 of the donors, most TCR beta V segments appeared in productive rearrangements about 87% or about 30% of the time, broadly matching IMGT annotations. The only immune exposure information available for the cohort was CMV serostatus. In a later analysis, several top co-occurrence clusters were reported to appear linked to parvovirus B19, influenza, CMV and Epstein-Barr virus.

Library method: the immunoSEQ multiplex PCR assay. For the multiplex PCR, a mixture combining 60 forward primers for TCR Vbeta segments and 13 reverse primers for TCR Jbeta segments was used. The CDR3 region of rearranged TCR beta genes was amplified from genomic DNA with a multiplex PCR assay. The Illumina HiSeq System was used to sequence the amplified TCR beta libraries as 87-base-pair reads. The published analysis was carried out like this. In a later analysis, some 80 million unique TCR beta chains were counted across the 500 to 850 repertoires, and around 10 million of these chains were shared by at least two donors. Raw reads were error-corrected and collapsed into unique sequences with a nearest-neighbor algorithm that merged closely related sequences to remove PCR and sequencing errors. To assign V, D and J gene segments, CDR3 sequences were aligned to IMGT reference sequences. For a sequence to be retained, a match of at least six nucleotides to both a V gene segment and a J gene segment was required. A rearrangement counted as productive if the CDR3 had no stop codons and remained in frame with V and J, and every other rearrangement counted as non-productive. CDR3 was defined by IMGT convention, running from the second conserved V-encoded cysteine to the conserved J-encoded phenylalanine. The earlier analysis of 587 of the donors excluded sequences that lacked an unambiguous match to a single V gene segment. An earlier analysis of under 750 of the donors called V segments functional above 56.7% productive rearrangements and segregating when the between-donor standard deviation exceeded 5%. To diagnose cytomegalovirus status from the catalog of TCR beta chain sequences, a statistical classification framework was built. V and J gene assignment, in a later analysis, came from comparing TCR nucleotide sequences with IMGT/GENE-DB human TR gene sequences. In a later analysis, CDR3 sequences and most-parsimonious VDJ recombination scenarios were assigned using the TCRdist pipeline. In a later analysis, each TCR beta chain was defined by its CDR3 amino acid sequence together with its V-gene family, and reads without a unique V-gene family were excluded. To address suspected cross-contamination and a sequencing artifact, a later analysis removed a few hundred highly shared, low-generation-probability nucleotide sequences. For each public chain, a later analysis derived a clonal expansion index from normalized ranks of inferred template counts within each repertoire. In a later analysis, generation probabilities were computed using a VDJ recombination model fitted to out-of-frame rearrangements, and the results were checked against IGoR. In a later analysis, TCR-TCR, TCR-HLA and TCR-CMV co-occurrence was scored with hypergeometric tests, and a repertoire-size bias correction was applied to TCR pairs. To estimate false discovery rates, a later analysis permuted the HLA or CMV assignments 20 times. A later analysis grouped co-occurring TCRs with DBSCAN, adding TCRdist sequence similarity when clustering within HLA-allele-positive subsets. Repertoires with fewer than 30,000 or more than 120,000 public chains were left out of co-occurrence clustering, as were about 5 repertoires with anomalous nucleotide sharing. The table comes from immuneACCESS by way of TCRdb, which keeps in-frame sequences with V and J called. Part of the clones is missing from these tables; in studies checked, under half for an unresolved V gene and the rest for unknown reasons. D and trimming were read from the DNA, whereas the V and J calls and clone size are those reported in that table. Here the sample has around 200,000 clones; around 77% occur a single time. Of the sample, 1.5% to 2% falls within the top ten clones.

The cohort comprised some 680 healthy bone marrow donors. Cohort members were all nominally healthy when sampled, although unrecorded immune exposures were likely present. The donor was CMV seronegative and belonged to the group of approximately 320 seronegative cohort members. A peripheral blood sample was collected from each donor, and TCR beta sequencing was performed on peripheral blood mononuclear cells. The Qiagen DNeasy Blood Extraction Kit was used to extract genomic DNA from the blood cell samples. The CDR3 has 14 amino acids, counting the end cysteine and phenylalanine. The kept DNA is CDR3 alone, 42 bases in frame from the first base. The germline V gene yields SGHAT for CDR1 and FQNNGV for CDR2. V is cut by 7 bases and J by 7 bases, and the space between the germline ends is 17 bases. For this clone: Its antigen is still unknown. No base qualities exist here, and no much larger clone lies one base off it.

What was sequenced was PBMCs. The chain joins TRBV11-2 to TRBJ2-1, with a tentative D gene TRBD1 over 5 matching bases. The source is a man under 40 in good health and CMV-seronegative. CDR3 region: CASTQGIQRNEQFF. The nucleotide sequence is given as TGTGCCAGCACCCAGGGTATCCAACGTAATGAGCAGTTCTTC.